This TCR beta chain was recovered during a study of OX40 agonist ivuxolimab in advanced cancers. Background on the study: All patients had ivuxolimab intravenously every 2 weeks at 0.01 to 10 mg/kg. Patients enrolled in dose escalation were diagnosed with hepatocellular carcinoma, melanoma, renal cell or head and neck cancer. A partial response was reached by three patients: one with hepatocellular carcinoma and two with cutaneous melanoma.

The cohort excluded patients with autoimmune disease history or systemic immunosuppression. The sample holds one count of this clone. Libraries were prepared by immunoSEQ multiplex PCR; TCRdb keeps only in-frame clonotypes and omits some of them. This table holds 60,000 to 100,000 clones, 85% to 95% found once. The length of the CDR3 is 14 residues. Germline lookup yields CDR1 MNHNS and CDR2 SASEGT. V lost 2 bases and J lost 7, with 13 bases in between. This TCR was recovered from an adult with an advanced solid tumor such as melanoma, head and neck, liver or kidney cancer. V and J are TRBV6-1 and TRBJ2-3; D ambiguous. Sequences were derived from CD4+ or CD8+ T cells sorted from blood, sampled in a trial of the OX40 agonist ivuxolimab. CDR3 in DNA: TGTGCCAGCAGTGAATTGGACGTGGGATATACGCAGTATTTT. Protein: CASSELDVGYTQYF.